The T cell receptor beta chain under discussion was sequenced for a study of T cells expressing NK-cell markers. The wider study: Obtained from sorted CD3+CD56+NKG2C+, CD3+CD56+NKG2C- and CD3+CD56-NKG2C+ T cells were the TCR beta repertoires. Seven HCMV-seropositive donors and one seronegative donor made up the eight sequenced donors.

cDNA encoding TCR beta was synthesized via 5'RACE template switching incorporating UMIs. TCRdb derives one entry per CDR3 protein from the 5' RACE reads, leaving out DNA. Across about 120,000 distinct CDR3 sequences, the top ten clones capture about a fifth of the sample. The germline V gene has CDR1 MDHEN and CDR2 SYDVKM. This CDR3 has 18 amino acids. Turning to this clonotype: Its antigen remains unknown.

Study results and caveats: These clonotypes additionally ranked first within the CD3+CD56-NKG2C+ fraction of a few donors.

The sample comprised blood T cells: a sorted CD56 or NKG2C T cell subset, CD4+ or CD8+ T cells, or bulk PBMC T cells (not recorded which). The TCR comes from a woman aged 18 to 69 in good health. The genes are TRBV28 and TRBJ2-7; checking the TCRdb D call of TRBD2 is not possible without DNA. The CDR3 loop is CASSSQTSGRAQGYEQYF.